The entry that follows covers one T cell receptor beta chain sequence. What it binds is unknown. An end of the junction does not agree with germline; a read error may underlie this. This CDR3 is built from 15 residues. Germline CDR1 MNHNS, CDR2 SASEGT. This sample is drawn from a study of blood T cells in healthy people across ages. Whole-study results and caveats: Older age went with lower TCR beta diversity per million T cells, in a roughly linear way.

Primed by a sample-barcoded 5' primer and a J-beta primer mix, a second PCR proceeded for 7 to 11 cycles. A template-switch adaptor that had 12 random nucleotides put a tag on each cDNA molecule. Using its own MiXCR run on the 5' RACE reads, TCRdb lists one record per CDR3 protein. The profile shows about 540,000 distinct CDR3 sequences, around 24% of them singletons. This sample was also put to use in a study of T cells of mothers and their children. As that study records: Researchers put all of the extracted RNA into cDNA synthesis, using approximately 1.5 ug per 15 ul. Mothers and children who were related shared slightly more overlap than unrelated pairs, but not significantly more.

The J gene is TRBJ1-2, the V gene TRBV6-1; D ambiguous. Input material: blood. This TCR came from a boy under 18 in good health. The CDR3 nucleotides are TGTGCCGGCAGTGAAGCGGCTGACTCGGGCTATGGCTACACCTTC. It codes for CAGSEAADSGYGYTF.